Listed below are T cell receptor beta chains from one sample, sequenced in a study of T-cell reconstitution after alpha-beta-depleted transplantation in children. TCRdb reanalysed the PCR reads using MiXCR and keeps one entry per CDR3 protein. The sample has hundreds of thousands of distinct CDR3 sequences, around 14% seen once. Sequenced material: PBMCs, taken before TCRalphabeta/CD19-depleted stem cell transplant. All receptors come from a girl aged 2 to 9 with congenital amegakaryocytic thrombocytopenia, due to receive a stem cell transplant. Each CDR3 is given with its conserved first and last residue. Fields, in order: clone size, J gene, V gene, D gene, CDR3 DNA, CDR3 protein. The D gene is left open where the match is weak. The size of a clone is reported for some rows only, either as once, few or many, or as a class for expanded clones.

abundance: few
j_gene: TRBJ1-2
v_gene: TRBV4-1
d_gene: -
CDR3nt: TGCGCCAGCAGCCAAGTCCGGGGAGGCCTCTATGGCTACACCTTC
CDR3aa: CASSQVRGGLYGYTF

abundance: -
j_gene: TRBJ2-7
v_gene: TRBV5-1
d_gene: TRBD1
CDR3nt: TGCGCCAGCAGCTTCGGGACAGGGAGCCACGAGCAGTACTTC
CDR3aa: CASSFGTGSHEQYF

abundance: many
j_gene: TRBJ2-1
v_gene: TRBV5-1
d_gene: TRBD2
CDR3nt: TGCGCCAGCAGCTTGGGACTAGCGGCCCACAATGAGCAGTTCTTC
CDR3aa: CASSLGLAAHNEQFF

abundance: many
j_gene: TRBJ2-1
v_gene: TRBV20-1
d_gene: TRBD2
CDR3nt: TGCAGTGCTAGAGAGGGAGCGGGAGGAATCTCCTACAATGAGCAGTTCTTC
CDR3aa: CSAREGAGGISYNEQFF

abundance: -
j_gene: TRBJ2-2
v_gene: TRBV6-1
d_gene: TRBD2
CDR3nt: TGTGCCAGCAGCCCCGCGGGGGGAACCGGGGAGCTGTTTTTT
CDR3aa: CASSPAGGTGELFF

abundance: -
j_gene: TRBJ2-1
v_gene: TRBV20-1
d_gene: TRBD1
CDR3nt: TGCTGTGCTAGAAGGACAGGGGGTCCTCGGATCTACAATGAGCAGTTCTTC
CDR3aa: CCARRTGGPRIYNEQFF

abundance: few
j_gene: TRBJ2-1
v_gene: TRBV29-1
d_gene: TRBD2
CDR3nt: TGCAGCGTTGAAGATTTCGGGGGGAGCTCCTACAATGAGCAGTTCTTC
CDR3aa: CSVEDFGGSSYNEQFF

abundance: many
j_gene: TRBJ2-1
v_gene: TRBV20-1
d_gene: TRBD1
CDR3nt: TGCAGTGCCTCTAGTTTTCGGGACAGGGCCTACAATGAGCAGTTCTTC
CDR3aa: CSASSFRDRAYNEQFF

abundance: -
j_gene: TRBJ1-1
v_gene: TRBV12-5
d_gene: -
CDR3nt: TGTGCTAGTGGTTTGGTATCAGGCGGTGAAGCTTTCTTT
CDR3aa: CASGLVSGGEAFF

abundance: -
j_gene: TRBJ1-1
v_gene: TRBV7-3
d_gene: -
CDR3nt: TGTGCCAGCAGCTTAACGGGATCCAGTGAAGCTTTCTTT
CDR3aa: CASSLTGSSEAFF

abundance: -
j_gene: TRBJ2-3
v_gene: TRBV5-1
d_gene: TRBD2
CDR3nt: TGCGCCAGCAGCTTGACGACGGGGGGGAACACAGATACGCAGTATTTT
CDR3aa: CASSLTTGGNTDTQYF

abundance: many
j_gene: TRBJ2-1
v_gene: TRBV20-1
d_gene: -
CDR3nt: TGCAGTGCGGAAGCTAGCTTCACAACCTACAATGAGCAGTTCTTC
CDR3aa: CSAEASFTTYNEQFF

abundance: few
j_gene: TRBJ2-5
v_gene: TRBV5-6
d_gene: TRBD2
CDR3nt: TGTGCCAGCAGCTGGGGACTAGCGGCACTCTCTGAGACCCAGTACTTC
CDR3aa: CASSWGLAALSETQYF

abundance: -
j_gene: TRBJ2-7
v_gene: TRBV7-2
d_gene: -
CDR3nt: TGTGCCAGCAGCTCTCGTACAGGGCTGGTGTACGAGCAGTACTTC
CDR3aa: CASSSRTGLVYEQYF

abundance: -
j_gene: TRBJ2-3
v_gene: TRBV11-2
d_gene: -
CDR3nt: TGTGCCAGCAGCTCCCCCAGGGCGTCTAGGGCAGATACGCAGTATTTT
CDR3aa: CASSSPRASRADTQYF

abundance: many
j_gene: TRBJ2-7
v_gene: TRBV20-1
d_gene: -
CDR3nt: TGCAGTGCCCGCGGACCACTCAGCGAGCAGTACTTC
CDR3aa: CSARGPLSEQYF

abundance: many
j_gene: TRBJ2-1
v_gene: TRBV20-1
d_gene: TRBD2
CDR3nt: TGCAGTGCATACGGAAGACTAGCGGCCTACAATGAGCAGTTCTTC
CDR3aa: CSAYGRLAAYNEQFF

abundance: many
j_gene: TRBJ2-1
v_gene: TRBV12-3/TRBV12-4
d_gene: TRBD2
CDR3nt: TGTGCCAGCAGTGTTAGCGGGAGTCACGATGAGCAGTTCTTC
CDR3aa: CASSVSGSHDEQFF

abundance: few
j_gene: TRBJ2-3
v_gene: TRBV5-1
d_gene: TRBD2
CDR3nt: TGCGCCAGCATGGGGAGCCCGGGACTAGCGGGAGAGACGCAGTATTTT
CDR3aa: CASMGSPGLAGETQYF